What follows are 13 T cell receptor beta chains derived from one specimen sequenced in a study of cytotoxic CD8 clonotypes in ibrutinib-treated CLL. Sequenced by immunoSEQ multiplex PCR; TCRdb stores in-frame clones only, minus some. The repertoire holds over 130,000 clones, 80% seen once, with 7.6% in the top ten. This specimen consisted of PBMCs, obtained after 36 months of ibrutinib treatment. These receptors were collected from a human donor with chronic lymphocytic leukemia.

V is TRBV6-6 and J is TRBJ2-1; D may be TRBD2 (6 bases). V was shortened by 0 bases and J by 2 bases, with 11 bases between the two germline ends. Germline CDR1 and CDR2: MNHNY and SVGAGI (reference sequence). The CDR3 length is 16 residues. The DNA for the CDR3 is TGTGCCAGCAGTTACTCGCCGGGAGCCCCCTACAATGAGCAGTTCTTC. Protein: CASSYSPGAPYNEQFF.

This rearrangement joins TRBV4-1 to TRBJ2-7; D might be TRBD1 (6 bases). V was shortened by 6 bases and J by 2 bases, with 14 bases between the two germline ends. The CDR3 covers 14 residues. From germline, CDR1 is MGHRA and CDR2 YSYEKL. The CDR3, as DNA: TGCGCCAGCAGTCAGACGGACAGCACCTACGAGCAGTACTTC. This sequence encodes CASSQTDSTYEQYF.

The chain combines TRBV18 with TRBJ1-1; unclear D gene. V was trimmed by 0 bases and J by 0 bases, leaving 5 bases between them. CDR1 is KGHSH and CDR2 is LQKENI in the germline V gene. The CDR3 extends over 14 amino acids. In nucleotides, the CDR3 is TGTGCCAGCTCACCACCGGCGATGAACACTGAAGCTTTCTTT. Protein: CASSPPAMNTEAFF.

The chain recombines TRBV5-1 with TRBJ2-1; 8 nucleotides match TRBD2. V lost 4 bases and J lost 8; bases outside the gene matches: 11. This CDR3 spans 15 amino acids. In germline, CDR1 is SGHRS, CDR2 YFSETQ. The chain's CDR3 is CASSRRGDAVDEQFF. The CDR3 coding sequence is TGCGCCAGCAGCCGGCGGGGGGATGCTGTCGATGAGCAGTTCTTC.

The chain carries TRBV5-1 and TRBJ1-2; possible D gene TRBD1, 5 bases. The CDR3 consists of 14 residues. Germline V gives CDR1 SGHRS, CDR2 YFSETQ. The V end was cut by 0 bases, the J end by 8 bases, with 14 bases between. The CDR3 nucleotides are TGCGCCAGCAGCTTGGCTCAGGGTATAGGAGGCTACACCTTC. Translated: CASSLAQGIGGYTF.

The sample holds one count of this clone. The chain is built from TRBV7-9 and TRBJ2-7; 14 bases are shared with TRBD2. The CDR3 runs to 18 residues. Trimming cost V 7 bases and J 4 bases; bases outside gene matches: 15. The germline CDR1 and CDR2 sequences are SEHNR and FQNEAQ (reference sequence). The CDR3 DNA is TGTGCCAGCAACAAGTTCCGACTAGCGGGAGGGCCCGATTACGAGCAGTACTTC. The encoded protein is CASNKFRLAGGPDYEQYF.

A single count supports this clone. This chain joins TRBV28 and TRBJ2-3, with D maybe TRBD2 (7 bases). Germline V gene data show CDR1 as MDHEN and CDR2 as SYDVKM. The CDR3 totals 14 residues. V lost 10 bases and J 3 bases, leaving 17 bases between the germline ends. CDR3 bases: TGTGCCACTACGTACGGGGGGCAGACAGATACGCAGTATTTT. This translates into CATTYGGQTDTQYF.

This chain links TRBV30 with TRBJ1-5; D ambiguous. Germline loops: CDR1 GTSNPN, CDR2 SVGIG (reference sequence). This CDR3 has 16 residues. V was shortened by 4 bases and J by 0 bases, with 16 bases between the two germline ends. CDR3: CAWTPGEVFSNQPQHF. The CDR3 DNA reads as TGTGCCTGGACCCCAGGAGAGGTTTTTAGCAATCAGCCCCAGCATTTT.

A single count supports this clone. The chain combines TRBV10-2 with TRBJ2-2; tentatively, D is TRBD1 (5 bases). The V gene lost 6 bases and the J gene lost 2 bases, with 19 bases spanning the gap. Looked up from germline, CDR1 is WSHSY and CDR2 is SAAADI. The CDR3 contains 17 residues. CDR3 region: CASRNYGHPGNTGELFF. The DNA of the CDR3 is TGCGCCAGCAGGAATTATGGACATCCAGGCAACACCGGGGAGCTGTTTTTT.

The chain has TRBV4-2 and TRBJ1-1; D might be TRBD1 (6 bases). The CDR3 sequence is 18 residues long. Germline CDR1 reads LGHNA; CDR2 reads YNFKEQ. Trimming pared 0 bases from V and 3 bases from J, leaving 20 bases between. The DNA for the CDR3 is TGTGCCAGCAGCCAAGAAAGGGGTGGAGGGGGGGAGGACACTGAAGCTTTCTTT. Protein product: CASSQERGGGGEDTEAFF.

The V gene is TRBV5-1, the J gene TRBJ1-1; D is unclear. This CDR3 region has 12 residues. The germline V and J ends were trimmed by 2 bases and 4 bases, with 6 bases remaining between them. Germline V lookup: CDR1 SGHRS, CDR2 YFSETQ. The CDR3 DNA follows: TGCGCCAGCAGCTTAGTGGCCACTGAAGCTTTCTTT. As protein: CASSLVATEAFF.

This chain uses TRBV19 with TRBJ2-2, with D perhaps TRBD1 (5 bases). The CDR3 totals 16 residues. The germline CDR1 and CDR2 sequences are LNHDA and SQIVND (reference sequence). V was clipped by 3 bases and J by 2 bases, with 13 bases between them. CDR3 sequence (DNA): TGTGCCAGTAGTATTATACAGGCTGGTAACACCGGGGAGCTGTTTTTT. Protein: CASSIIQAGNTGELFF.

V is TRBV28 and J is TRBJ2-2; no firm D call. Trimming shortened V by 6 bases and J by 6 bases, and 8 bases separated the two germline ends. CDR1 is MDHEN, CDR2 SYDVKM, per germline. The CDR3 covers 12 residues. This chain's CDR3 is CASSSVPGELFF. The CDR3 DNA sequence: TGTGCCAGCAGCTCTGTGCCCGGGGAGCTGTTTTTT.